These 31 T cell receptor beta chains originate from one sample sequenced in a study of blood T cells in healthy people across ages. It was with a sample-barcoded 5' primer and a J-beta primer mix that a second PCR of about 7 to 12 cycles was run. TCRdb re-called the 5' RACE reads through MiXCR, storing one row per CDR3 protein. The table includes about 1.8 million distinct CDR3 sequences, about 50% detected once. Source material: blood. The source of these receptors is a middle-aged woman in good health.

This clonotype was counted only a few times. The J gene is TRBJ2-3, the V gene TRBV20-1; D possibly corresponds to TRBD1 (6 bases). The CDR3 runs to 14 residues. Germline CDR1 DFQATT, CDR2 SNEGSKA (reference sequence). V lost 1 base, J lost 6 bases, and 14 bases lay in between. The CDR3 region is CSARGAGDADTQYF. As DNA, the CDR3 is TGCAGTGCTAGAGGAGCAGGGGATGCGGATACGCAGTATTTT.

This clonotype was counted between two and nine times. The chain joins TRBV27 to TRBJ2-5; tentatively, D is TRBD1 (6 bases). From germline, CDR1 is MNHEY and CDR2 SMNVEV (reference sequence). The CDR3 length is 16 residues. Trimming took 8 bases from V and 5 from J, leaving 24 bases between them. The CDR3 reads CASRAGLTGSSETQYF. CDR3 nucleotide sequence: TGTGCCAGCCGTGCAGGCCTGACAGGTTCCTCCGAGACCCAGTACTTC.

This clonotype was seen more than once but under ten times. The CDR3 sequence is CASSQSAIGQPQHF. The CDR3 DNA sequence: TGCGCCAGCAGCCAAAGCGCGATTGGGCAGCCCCAGCATTTT. V is TRBV4-1 and J is TRBJ1-5; D unresolved. This CDR3 has 14 amino acids. The germline gives CDR1 MGHRA, CDR2 YSYEKL. V was cut by 2 bases and J by 7 bases, with 12 bases left in between.

This clonotype occurred a few times. CDR3 nucleotides: TGTGCCAGCAGTTTATTAGCCAGGGCGTTCAACTCTGGGGCCAACGTCCTGACTTTC. As protein: CASSLLARAFNSGANVLTF. The rearrangement links TRBV12-3 or TRBV12-4 to TRBJ2-6; possible D gene TRBD1, 5 bases. The CDR3 extends over 19 amino acids. Trimming took 2 bases from V and 0 from J, leaving 17 bases between them.

This chain joins TRBV6-6 and TRBJ2-4; no definite D call. CDR1 is MNHNY, CDR2 SVGAGI, per germline (reference sequence). V was clipped by 2 bases and J by 1 base, with 12 bases between them. This CDR3 contains 16 residues. Here the CDR3 DNA reads TGTGCCAGCAGTTACGCCATCAGATTGGCCAAAAACATTCAGTACTTC. Translated: CASSYAIRLAKNIQYF.

The chain couples TRBV27 to TRBJ2-7; TRBD2 matches at 10 bases. The CDR3 has 15 amino acids. The V gene's germline CDR1 is MNHEY and CDR2 SMNVEV (reference sequence). J lost 5 bases, V lost 5 bases, and 9 bases had no gene match. In DNA, the CDR3 is TGTGCCAGCAGTCCGTTTAGCGGGGGGACCGACGAGCAGTACTTC. As protein: CASSPFSGGTDEQYF.

This chain connects TRBV7-2 to TRBJ2-2; D is uncertain. Germline values: CDR1 SGHTA, CDR2 FQGNSA. V lost 5 bases and J lost 8, with 9 bases in between. The CDR3 consists of 12 residues. The DNA of the CDR3 is TGTGCCAGCAGCCCTTATAGGGGGGAGCTGTTTTTT. It translates to CASSPYRGELFF. Full variable domain (missing parts from reference TRBV7-2 and TRBJ2-2): GAGVSQSPSNKVTEKGKDVELRCDPISGHTALYWYRQSLGQGLEFLIYFQGNSAPDKSGLPSDRFSAERTGGSVSTLTIQRTQQEDSAVYLCASSPYRGELFFGEGSRLTVL.

The genes are TRBV11-2 and TRBJ2-5, with 8 bases matching TRBD1. The J call may be mistaken, given a closer DNA end match to TRBJ2-7. There are 15 residues in the CDR3. Germline V lookup: CDR1 SGHAT, CDR2 FQNNGV. In DNA form, the CDR3 reads TGTGCCAGCAGCCCTCTAAGCGGACAGGGAAACGAGCAGTACTTC. This sequence encodes CASSPLSGQGNEQYF.

The chain carries TRBV6-6 and TRBJ2-3; D is unclear. The CDR3 is 17 residues long. The V gene's germline CDR1 is MNHNY and CDR2 SVGAGI (reference sequence). Deletions cut 0 bases from V and 1 base from J, with 14 bases between. Written as DNA, the CDR3 is TGTGCCAGCAGTTACTCGACGGCAGGCCGGGGCACAGATACGCAGTATTTT. Its protein is CASSYSTAGRGTDTQYF.

This CDR3 reads CASRFTGSEAFF. The CDR3 DNA follows: TGTGCCAGCAGATTCACAGGGTCTGAAGCTTTCTTT. The chain couples TRBV3-1 to TRBJ1-1; maybe TRBD1 (6 bases). This CDR3 contains 12 residues. Germline CDR1 LGHDT, CDR2 YNNKEL (reference sequence). V was trimmed by 6 bases and J by 6 bases, leaving 11 bases between them.

The chain joins TRBV6-2 or TRBV6-3 to TRBJ2-7; perhaps D is TRBD1 or TRBD2 (5 bases each). The V end was cut by 2 bases, the J end by 7 bases, with 12 bases between. The germline V gene encodes CDR1 MNHEY and CDR2 SVGEGT. This CDR3 has 13 amino acids. CDR3 amino acids: CASSYGGNNEQYF. DNA of the CDR3: TGTGCCAGCAGTTACGGGGGAAACAATGAGCAGTACTTC.

The CDR3 here is CASSQDRLLLSEQFF. The CDR3 DNA is TGCGCCAGCAGCCAAGATCGCCTCCTTTTGAGTGAGCAGTTCTTC. This sequence joins TRBV4-3 and TRBJ2-1; D gene ambiguous. The CDR3 covers 15 residues. V was pared by 0 bases and J by 9 bases, with 15 bases between. Germline-derived CDR1 and CDR2 are LGHNA and YSLEER.

This clonotype was seen only a few times. This chain connects TRBV2 to TRBJ2-7; a weak D match, TRBD1 (6 bases). Trimming pared 7 bases from V and 2 bases from J, leaving 12 bases between. CDR1 is SNHLY, CDR2 FYNNEI, per germline. CDR3 size: 13 residues. The CDR3 is CASTGHETYEQYF. In nucleotides, the CDR3 is TGTGCCAGCACGGGACATGAAACCTACGAGCAGTACTTC.

This clonotype was picked up a small number of times. The chain combines TRBV14 with TRBJ2-5; 7 bases are shared with TRBD1. This CDR3 spans 14 amino acids. V was pared by 4 bases and J by 5 bases, with 7 bases of the junction left unmatched. From germline, CDR1 is SGHDN and CDR2 FVKESK. The CDR3 bases are TGTGCCAGCAGCCGCAAGACAGGGCGGGAGACCCAGTACTTC. Amino acids: CASSRKTGRETQYF.

CDR3 in amino acids: CASSLGPAEKLFF. The CDR3 nucleotides are TGCGCCAGCAGCTTGGGGCCAGCTGAAAAACTGTTTTTT. The chain employs TRBV5-1 and TRBJ1-4, with D unclear. The CDR3 runs 13 residues. Trimming pared 0 bases from V and 7 bases from J, leaving 7 bases between. The germline CDR1 and CDR2 sequences are SGHRS and YFSETQ.

The chain couples TRBV6-5 to TRBJ2-3; no clear D. The germline CDR1 and CDR2 sequences are MNHEY and SVGAGI. The CDR3 consists of 10 residues. Trimming cost V 7 bases and J 14 bases, with 13 bases left between them. The CDR3 is CASMDGRWYF. The CDR3 nucleotides are TGTGCCAGCATGGACGGCCGGTGGTATTTT.

The rearrangement uses TRBV6-1 and TRBJ2-3; the D gene is possibly TRBD1 (5 bases). The CDR3 is made up of 14 amino acids. CDR1 is MNHNS, CDR2 SASEGT, per germline. V lost 4 bases and J 6 bases, leaving 14 bases between the germline ends. The CDR3 bases are TGTGCCAGCAGTGGCTCGTGGGGCTGGGATACGCAGTATTTT. Encoded protein: CASSGSWGWDTQYF.

This chain links TRBV5-1 with TRBJ1-2; D remains unclear. The germline V gene has CDR1 SGHRS and CDR2 YFSETQ. The V end was cut by 0 bases, the J end by 8 bases, with 11 bases between. This CDR3 region has 13 residues. The chain's CDR3 is CASSLDKAKGYTF. The CDR3 DNA follows: TGCGCCAGCAGCTTGGACAAGGCCAAGGGCTACACCTTC.

V gene TRBV29-1 combines with J gene TRBJ2-2; perhaps TRBD1 as D (5 bases). The CDR3 runs to 14 residues. V was cut by 4 bases and J by 0 bases, with 9 bases left in between. Germline CDR1 reads SQVTM; CDR2 reads ANQGSEA. The CDR3 here is CSVGGRANTGELFF. For the CDR3, the DNA is TGCAGCGTTGGGGGCAGGGCGAACACCGGGGAGCTGTTTTTT.

The sample holds many counts of this clonotype. V gene TRBV24-1 combines with J gene TRBJ2-4, with D possibly matching TRBD1 (5 bases). This CDR3 contains 12 residues. Trimming removed 1 base from V and 10 bases from J, with 7 bases in between. The germline CDR1 and CDR2 sequences are KGHDR and SFDVKD. The CDR3 coding sequence is TGTGCCACCAGTGATTTAAACAGGATTCAGTACTTC. As protein: CATSDLNRIQYF.

The chain combines TRBV9 with TRBJ2-6; TRBD2 might be the D (6 bases). Germline V lookup: CDR1 SGDLS, CDR2 YYNGEE. The CDR3 covers 21 residues. Trimming cost V 3 bases and J 0 bases, with 25 bases left between them. CDR3 amino acids: CASSGVSMRDGKSSGANVLTF. The CDR3 DNA follows: TGTGCCAGCAGCGGAGTTTCGATGCGGGACGGGAAATCCTCTGGGGCCAACGTCCTGACTTTC.

The J gene is TRBJ1-1, the V gene TRBV2; perhaps TRBD1 as D (5 bases). This CDR3 comprises 13 residues. CDR1 and CDR2 from the germline V gene are SNHLY and FYNNEI. Trimming took 4 bases from V and 5 from J, leaving 11 bases between them. The CDR3 region has the DNA TGTGCCAGCAGTGGTATGGGGCTTACTGAAGCTTTCTTT. Translation gives CASSGMGLTEAFF. Complete variable domain (other parts from reference TRBV2 and TRBJ1-1): EPEVTQTPSHQVTQMGQEVILRCVPISNHLYFYWYRQILGQKVEFLVSFYNNEISEKSEIFDDQFSVERPDGSNFTLKIRSTKLEDSAMYFCASSGMGLTEAFFGQGTRLTVV.

This clonotype occurred a few times. Sequence at one end of the junction differs from germline and may be a read error. V gene TRBV7-2 combines with J gene TRBJ2-4; D is perhaps TRBD2 (5 bases). This CDR3 region has 12 residues. From germline, CDR1 is SGHTA and CDR2 FQGNSA. This CDR3 is CASSLADTKQYF. The CDR3 DNA sequence: TGTGCCAGCAGCCTAGCCGATACCAAGCAGTACTTC.

In its sample, this clonotype was seen many times. One end of the junction does not line up with germline, which may come from a read error. The rearrangement uses TRBV5-1 and TRBJ1-4; a weak D match, TRBD1 (5 bases). The CDR3 totals 14 residues. Germline CDR1 SGHRS, CDR2 YFSETQ. In nucleotides, the CDR3 is TGTGCCAGCAGTCCGACAGCAACTAATGAAAAACTGTTTTTT. Protein sequence: CASSPTATNEKLFF.

This clonotype was seen once. The rearrangement uses TRBV27 and TRBJ1-2; 11 nucleotides align to TRBD1. The CDR3 is 15 residues long. Per the germline V gene, CDR1 is MNHEY and CDR2 is SMNVEV (reference sequence). The J segment lost 3 bases and the V segment lost 6 bases, leaving 6 bases of the junction unmatched. DNA for the CDR3: TGTGCCAGCAGGTCGGGACAGGGGGTGTACTATGGCTACACCTTC. Amino acid sequence: CASRSGQGVYYGYTF.

The CDR3 DNA reads as TGTGCCAGCAGCCCACTATATACAGAAACAGGGGACTATGGCTACACCTTC. This encodes CASSPLYTETGDYGYTF. The V call is TRBV11-2, the J call TRBJ1-2; 7 bases are shared with TRBD1. The CDR3 is made up of 17 amino acids. V was pared by 5 bases and J by 3 bases, with 15 bases of the junction left unmatched. CDR1 is SGHAT and CDR2 is FQNNGV in the germline V gene.

V and J are TRBV20-1 and TRBJ1-6, with D uncertain. CDR1 and CDR2 (germline): DFQATT, SNEGSKA (reference sequence). V dropped 6 bases and J dropped 7 bases, with 16 bases sitting between them. This CDR3 comprises 14 residues. CDR3 protein: CSARRAIGNSPLHF. Here the CDR3 DNA reads TGCAGTGCCAGGCGGGCAATCGGAAATTCACCCCTCCACTTT.

The J gene is TRBJ2-3, the V gene TRBV5-1; D is perhaps TRBD1 or TRBD2 (6 bases each). Germline V gives CDR1 SGHRS, CDR2 YFSETQ. The CDR3 is 18 residues long. Trimming removed 6 bases at V and 1 base at J, with 24 bases between. DNA for the CDR3: TGCGCCAGCACCTCAATTGGGGGGCCACCGTCCCGCACAGATACGCAGTATTTT. This codes for CASTSIGGPPSRTDTQYF.

The rearrangement uses TRBV7-2 and TRBJ2-5; 7 bases fit TRBD1. CDR1 and CDR2 (germline): SGHTA, FQGNSA. Trimming at V came to 0 bases and at J to 1 base, leaving 5 bases not matched to a gene. This CDR3 is built from 16 residues. The CDR3 DNA reads as TGTGCCAGCAGCTTAGCAGGGACAGTAGTCCAAGAGACCCAGTACTTC. It is translated as CASSLAGTVVQETQYF.

The chain combines TRBV13 with TRBJ2-7, with a tentative D call TRBD1 (6 bases). Matching the DNA end better, TRBJ2-5 makes the J call doubtful. This CDR3 contains 15 residues. The germline CDR1 and CDR2 sequences are PRHDT and FYEKMQ (reference sequence). For the CDR3, the DNA is TGTGCCAGCAGCTTGGGGGCAGGGAATCGAGAGACCCAGTACTTC. Translated, it gives CASSLGAGNRETQYF.

The rearrangement joins TRBV20-1 to TRBJ2-1, with 10 bases fitting TRBD2. Looked up from germline, CDR1 is DFQATT and CDR2 is SNEGSKA (reference sequence). V was clipped by 3 bases and J by 0 bases; unmatched bases: 11. The CDR3 sequence is 18 residues long. Written as DNA, the CDR3 is TGCAGTGCTAGTGTCCCTAGCGGGGGTGATGGCTCCTACAATGAGCAGTTCTTC. Translated: CSASVPSGGDGSYNEQFF.